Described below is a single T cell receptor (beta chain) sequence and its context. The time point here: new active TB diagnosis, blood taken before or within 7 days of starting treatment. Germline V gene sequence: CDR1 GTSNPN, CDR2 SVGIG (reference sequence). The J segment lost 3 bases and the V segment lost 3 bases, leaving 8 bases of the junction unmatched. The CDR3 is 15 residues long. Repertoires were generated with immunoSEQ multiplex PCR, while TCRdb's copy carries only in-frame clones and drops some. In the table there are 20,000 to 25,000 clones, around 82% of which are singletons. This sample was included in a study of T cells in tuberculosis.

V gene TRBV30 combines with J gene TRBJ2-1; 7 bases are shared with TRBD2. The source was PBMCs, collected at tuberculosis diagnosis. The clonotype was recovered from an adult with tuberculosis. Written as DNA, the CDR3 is TGTGCCTGGAGGGTTGGGCTAGCGGTCTACAATGAGCAGTTCTTC. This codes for CAWRVGLAVYNEQFF.